Included here is one T cell receptor beta chain sequence, with context. The data stem from a study of T cell responses to AZD1222 COVID-19 vaccine. The germline V gene encodes CDR1 SNHLY and CDR2 FYNNEI. The CDR3 contains 11 residues. V dropped 3 bases and J dropped 6 bases, with 3 bases sitting between them. Produced via immunoSEQ multiplex PCR; TCRdb's table is partial and in-frame only. This table has more than 95,000 clones, 88% appearing once. The clonotype originates from an adult in good health. Material: peripheral blood, obtained on day 0 of AZD1222 vaccination. The gene calls are TRBV2 and TRBJ2-4; D gene uncertain. This CDR3 is CASSDGNIQYF. CDR3 in DNA: TGTGCCAGCAGTGACGGAAACATTCAGTACTTC.